The TCR beta chain under discussion was sequenced for a study of cytomegalovirus exposure and HLA in healthy donors. Across the study: In a later analysis, it was reported that the approximately 120 validation repertoires had been produced on the same platform as the 500 to 750 repertoires belonging to the first cohort. Findings and limits, study-wide: One later analysis, an examination of the roughly 130 validation repertoires, found that first-cohort TCR clusters tended to co-occur in them. Confirmation in vitro established that a few CMV-associated chains were specific for CMV antigens.

The data were produced by immunoSEQ multiplex PCR, yet TCRdb's version contains in-frame clones alone and is incomplete. The sample holds approximately 65,000 clones, 96% seen once. Concerning this clone: Its antigen is undetermined.

CDR1 is SGHRS and CDR2 is YFSETQ in the germline V gene. The V and J ends lost 0 bases and 2 bases respectively, with 15 bases between them. There are 16 residues in the CDR3. This rearrangement joins TRBV5-1 to TRBJ2-7; D gene unclear. Sample: PBMCs. This clonotype was obtained from a man aged 18 to 29 in good health and CMV-seronegative. CDR3 DNA sequence: TGCGCCAGCAGCTTGGCCGTGGCTGTTTCGACCTACGAGCAGTACTTC. This translates into CASSLAVAVSTYEQYF.